This TCR beta chain was identified in a study of shared clonotypes between healthy human individuals. The CDR3 contains 14 residues. The V end lost 0 bases, the J end lost 7 bases, and 9 bases lay between the germline ends. Germline loops: CDR1 SEHNR, CDR2 FQNEAQ (reference sequence). General study findings and limits: A handful of donors showed sharing of approximately 5% of naive CD4 clonotypes.

TCRdb keeps only in-frame clones here, not all; method: immunoSEQ multiplex PCR. The repertoire has some 2.1 million clones, 90% to 95% of them found once; the top ten carry 0.13%. As concerns this clone: The antigen is undetermined.

This receptor was obtained from a man younger than 35 in good health. The rearrangement uses TRBV7-9 and TRBJ1-4; possibly TRBD1 for D (5 bases). Sequenced material: naive CD4+ T cells sorted from blood. Subset meaning: CD45RA+ positively selected. The CDR3 region has the DNA TGTGCCAGCAGCTTAGCACAGGCGGCTGAAAAACTGTTTTTT. Translation gives CASSLAQAAEKLFF.